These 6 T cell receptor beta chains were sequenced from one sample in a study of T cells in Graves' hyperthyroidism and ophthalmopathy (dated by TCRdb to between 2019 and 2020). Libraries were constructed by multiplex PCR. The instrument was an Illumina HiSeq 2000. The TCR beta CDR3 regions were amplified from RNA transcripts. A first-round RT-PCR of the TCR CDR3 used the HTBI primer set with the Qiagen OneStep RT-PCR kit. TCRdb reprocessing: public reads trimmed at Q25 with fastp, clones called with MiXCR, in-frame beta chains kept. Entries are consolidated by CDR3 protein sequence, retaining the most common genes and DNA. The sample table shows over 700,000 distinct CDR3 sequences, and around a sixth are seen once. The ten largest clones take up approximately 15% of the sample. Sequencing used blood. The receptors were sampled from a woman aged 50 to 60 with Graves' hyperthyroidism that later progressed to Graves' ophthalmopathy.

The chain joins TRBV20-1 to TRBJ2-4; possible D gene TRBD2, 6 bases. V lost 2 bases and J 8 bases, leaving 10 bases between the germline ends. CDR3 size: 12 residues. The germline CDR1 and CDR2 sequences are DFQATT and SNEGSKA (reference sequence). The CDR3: CSARPWEDIQYF. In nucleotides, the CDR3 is TGCAGTGCTAGACCCTGGGAGGACATTCAGTACTTC.

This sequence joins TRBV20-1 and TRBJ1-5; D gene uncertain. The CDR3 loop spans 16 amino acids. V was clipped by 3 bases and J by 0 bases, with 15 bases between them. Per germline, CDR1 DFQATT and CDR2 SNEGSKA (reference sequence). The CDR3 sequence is CSASRNGVYSNQPQHF. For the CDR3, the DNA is TGCAGTGCTAGCCGGAACGGCGTGTATAGCAATCAGCCCCAGCATTTT.

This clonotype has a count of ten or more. As DNA, the CDR3 is TGTGCCAGCAGCTGGCCCGGGGGGCATTGCAATCAGCCCCAGCATTTT. Its protein is CASSWPGGHCNQPQHF. V usage is TRBV7-3 and J usage is TRBJ1-5; tentative D call: TRBD1 (6 bases). CDR3 length: 16 residues. Germline loops: CDR1 SGHTA, CDR2 FQGTGA. Trimming cost V 4 bases and J 2 bases, with 15 bases left between them.

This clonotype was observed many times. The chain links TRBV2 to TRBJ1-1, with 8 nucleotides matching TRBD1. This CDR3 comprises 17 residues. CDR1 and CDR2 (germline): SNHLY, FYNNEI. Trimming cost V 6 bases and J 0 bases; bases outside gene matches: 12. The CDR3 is CASRAVKTGGMNTEAFF. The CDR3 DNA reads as TGTGCCAGCAGGGCGGTTAAAACAGGGGGTATGAACACTGAAGCTTTCTTT. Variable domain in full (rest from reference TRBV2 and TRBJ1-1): EPEVTQTPSHQVTQMGQEVILRCVPISNHLYFYWYRQILGQKVEFLVSFYNNEISEKSEIFDDQFSVERPDGSNFTLKIRSTKLEDSAMYFCASRAVKTGGMNTEAFFGQGTRLTVV.

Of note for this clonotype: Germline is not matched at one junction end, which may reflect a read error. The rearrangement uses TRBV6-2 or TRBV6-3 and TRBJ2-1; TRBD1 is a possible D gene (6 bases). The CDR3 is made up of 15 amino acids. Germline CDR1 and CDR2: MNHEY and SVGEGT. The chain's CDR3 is CASRQDRIPYNEQSF. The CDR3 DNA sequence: TGTGCCAGCAGGCAAGACAGGATACCCTACAATGAGCAGTCCTTC.

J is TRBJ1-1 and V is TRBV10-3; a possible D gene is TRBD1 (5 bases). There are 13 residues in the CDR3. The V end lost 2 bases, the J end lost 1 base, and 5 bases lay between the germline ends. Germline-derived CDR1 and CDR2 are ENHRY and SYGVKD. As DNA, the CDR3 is TGTGCCATCAGTGAGGACAGGAACACTGAAGCTTTCTTT. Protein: CAISEDRNTEAFF.